The sequence of this T cell receptor (beta chain) was determined in a study of early T cells in non-severe SARS-CoV-2 infection. TCRdb re-analysed the 5' RACE reads in MiXCR, keeping a single row per CDR3 protein. This sample carries 75,000 to 80,000 distinct CDR3 sequences, around 15% of them seen once, and the ten largest clones take 9% to 15%. This clonotype was counted between two and nine times. CDR1 and CDR2 (germline): MNHEY, SMNVEV (reference sequence). The V and J ends lost 5 bases and 0 bases respectively, with 10 bases between them. The CDR3 extends over 14 amino acids. The sequenced sample was whole blood. The TCR comes from an adult who was a healthcare worker with PCR-confirmed SARS-CoV-2 infection or an uninfected control (not recorded which). This chain joins TRBV27 and TRBJ2-5; possibly TRBD2 for D (5 bases). The CDR3 coding sequence is TGTGCCAGCAGTGGGAGAGGGAACCAAGAGACCCAGTACTTC. Protein sequence: CASSGRGNQETQYF.